These 5 T cell receptor beta chains came from one sample sequenced in a study of untreated major depressive disorder. Assay: immunoSEQ multiplex PCR; the TCRdb copy retains only in-frame clones and omits some. The data hold 20,000 or so clones, with approximately 87% observed a single time. The specimen sequenced was CD4+ T cells from PBMCs. Receptor source: a woman in her thirties in good health.

The table lists this clone with a count of one. The chain links TRBV29-1 to TRBJ2-2; tentative D call: TRBD1 (6 bases). Trimming shortened V by 7 bases and J by 6 bases, and 15 bases separated the two germline ends. CDR1 and CDR2 from the germline V gene are SQVTM and ANQGSEA. This CDR3 region has 13 residues. The DNA of the CDR3 is TGCAGCGGTATGATCGAGGGGGCCGGGGAGCTGTTTTTT. It is translated as CSGMIEGAGELFF.

The V gene is TRBV5-8, the J gene TRBJ1-2, with D possibly TRBD1 on 5 matching bases. This CDR3 region has 14 residues. Per germline, CDR1 SGHTS and CDR2 YDEGEE. Trimming shortened V by 3 bases and J by 13 bases, and 22 bases separated the two germline ends. The CDR3 here is CASSWGSAGRSSTF. DNA for the CDR3: TGTGCCAGCAGCTGGGGGTCGGCAGGGAGGTCCTCCACCTTC.

V is TRBV18 and J is TRBJ1-1, with D hard to call. With 0 bases removed from V and 8 bases from J, the gap between germline ends came to 10 bases. CDR3 length: 13 residues. CDR1 KGHSH and CDR2 LQKENI come from the germline V gene. The DNA for the CDR3 is TGTGCCAGCTCACCACCGGGGAGGAGGGAAGCTTTCTTT. It is translated as CASSPPGRREAFF.

The V and J genes are TRBV18 and TRBJ1-1; 7 positions agree with TRBD1. The germline gives CDR1 KGHSH, CDR2 LQKENI. Trimming cost V 4 bases and J 4 bases; bases outside gene matches: 3. This CDR3 spans 13 amino acids. The CDR3 spells CASSLDRATEAFF. The CDR3 DNA is TGTGCCAGCTCACTAGACAGGGCCACTGAAGCTTTCTTT.

The chain recombines TRBV7-2 with TRBJ2-7; 7 bases align to TRBD1. The CDR3 totals 13 residues. Germline V CDR1 and CDR2: SGHTA, FQGNSA. Losses at the gene ends were 5 bases for V and 3 bases for J; bases not matched to a gene: 4. Written as DNA, the CDR3 is TGTGCCAGCAGCCGACAGGGCGGCTACGAGCAGTACTTC. Amino acid sequence: CASSRQGGYEQYF.